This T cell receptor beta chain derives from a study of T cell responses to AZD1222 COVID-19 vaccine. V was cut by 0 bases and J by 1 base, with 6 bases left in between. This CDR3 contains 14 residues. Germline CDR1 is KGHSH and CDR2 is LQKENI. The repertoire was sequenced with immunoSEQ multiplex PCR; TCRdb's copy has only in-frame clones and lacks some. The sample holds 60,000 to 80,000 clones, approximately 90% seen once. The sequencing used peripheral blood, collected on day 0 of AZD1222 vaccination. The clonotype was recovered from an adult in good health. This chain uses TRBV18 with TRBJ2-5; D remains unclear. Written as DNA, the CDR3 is TGTGCCAGCTCACCACCACACCGCCAAGAGACCCAGTACTTC. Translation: CASSPPHRQETQYF.